The 32 T cell receptor beta chains in this list originate from one sample, sequenced in a study of T cells in Graves' hyperthyroidism and ophthalmopathy. Amplification targeted TCR beta CDR3 regions from RNA transcripts. HTBI primers were the set used in a first-round RT-PCR of the TCR CDR3. MiXCR was run by TCRdb on the multiplex PCR reads, yielding one entry per CDR3 protein. Found here are about 360,000 distinct CDR3 sequences, approximately 13% of them singletons; the top ten hold roughly 8.3%. The sample comprised blood. Receptors originate from a woman aged 18-35 years with Graves' hyperthyroidism.

The chain is built from TRBV6-1 and TRBJ1-4; D uncertain. The CDR3 extends over 14 amino acids. With 1 base removed from V and 6 bases from J, the gap between germline ends came to 9 bases. Per the germline V gene, CDR1 is MNHNS and CDR2 is SASEGT. This chain's CDR3 is CASSEGAFDEKLFF. The CDR3 region has the DNA TGTGCCAGCAGTGAAGGCGCATTCGATGAAAAACTGTTTTTT.

This clonotype was found a few times. The J gene is TRBJ2-2, the V gene TRBV20-1, with D hard to call. Trimming cost V 0 bases and J 2 bases, with 7 bases left between them. The CDR3 extends over 14 amino acids. The germline gives CDR1 DFQATT, CDR2 SNEGSKA (reference sequence). As DNA, the CDR3 is TGCAGTGCTAGAGAAATCGCCAACACCGGGGAGCTGTTTTTT. Translated: CSAREIANTGELFF.

The table lists this clonotype with many counts. The V call is TRBV11-2, the J call TRBJ2-7; D remains unclear. Trimming removed 5 bases from V and 3 bases from J, with 11 bases in between. Germline CDR1 reads SGHAT; CDR2 reads FQNNGV. The CDR3 consists of 13 residues. The CDR3 DNA is TGTGCCAGCAGCACAAGACCGAGCTACGAGCAGTACTTC. Its translation: CASSTRPSYEQYF.

This clonotype has just a few counts. The gene calls are TRBV12-3 or TRBV12-4 and TRBJ2-5; 8 nucleotides agree with TRBD2. The CDR3 is 14 residues long. V dropped 6 bases and J dropped 5; count of bases not matched to a gene: 8. The CDR3 reads CASSWGGGGETQYF. CDR3 DNA sequence: TGTGCCAGCAGCTGGGGGGGCGGGGGGGAGACCCAGTACTTC.

This clonotype was seen ten or more times. The chain has TRBV7-9 and TRBJ1-1; a weak D match, TRBD1 (6 bases). V lost 6 bases and J lost 0, with 14 bases in between. The CDR3 sequence is 15 residues long. Germline V gene data show CDR1 as SEHNR and CDR2 as FQNEAQ (reference sequence). The CDR3 loop is CASRTVTGLNTEAFF. CDR3 coding DNA: TGTGCCAGCAGAACAGTTACAGGGTTGAACACTGAAGCTTTCTTT.

This clonotype was seen only a few times. The chain is built from TRBV18 and TRBJ1-3; D remains ambiguous. V dropped 2 bases and J dropped 4 bases, with 15 bases sitting between them. CDR1 and CDR2 from the germline V gene are KGHSH and LQKENI. The CDR3 contains 16 residues. In nucleotides, the CDR3 is TGTGCCAGCTCACCAAGAGAGGTGTTAAAGGGAAACACCATATATTTT. Protein sequence: CASSPREVLKGNTIYF.

In this sample, this clonotype turned up a few times. It may be a read error: a sequence one base away is much more abundant. The V and J genes are TRBV20-1 and TRBJ2-7; TRBD1 matches at 8 bases. From germline, CDR1 is DFQATT and CDR2 SNEGSKA (reference sequence). V shed 5 bases and J 2 bases; nucleotides not matched to a gene: 5. This CDR3 region has 13 residues. The DNA for the CDR3 is TGCAGTGCTCGACCGGACAGGGCCTACGAGCAGTACTTC. It codes for CSARPDRAYEQYF.

In its sample, this clonotype was seen many times. The V and J genes are TRBV6-5 and TRBJ2-7, with 11 bases aligning to TRBD1. V trimming: 0 bases; J trimming: 3 bases; junction bases outside the gene matches: 4. The CDR3 sequence is 16 residues long. Per the germline V gene, CDR1 is MNHEY and CDR2 is SVGAGI. The CDR3 DNA is TGTGCCAGCAGTTACTCCTACGGGACAGGGGGCTACGAGCAGTACTTC. Protein product: CASSYSYGTGGYEQYF.

The CDR3 here is CASSLAGQEFGYTF. The CDR3 bases are TGTGCCAGCAGCTTAGCTGGACAGGAGTTTGGCTACACCTTC. This rearrangement joins TRBV7-9 to TRBJ1-2, with TRBD1 identical over 7 bases. Trimming took 0 bases from V and 7 from J; bases not matched to a gene: 5. The CDR3 extends over 14 amino acids. The germline V gene has CDR1 SEHNR and CDR2 FQNEAQ (reference sequence).

The V gene is TRBV27, the J gene TRBJ1-4; 7 bases fit TRBD1. CDR1 and CDR2 (germline): MNHEY, SMNVEV (reference sequence). The CDR3 has 14 amino acids. J was trimmed by 7 bases and V by 8 bases; bases with no gene match: 10. Here the CDR3 DNA reads TGTGCCAGCGGACTACAGGGACAGAGTGAAAAACTGTTTTTT. It codes for CASGLQGQSEKLFF.

The chain is built from TRBV10-3 and TRBJ2-7, with 9 nucleotides matching TRBD1. The J segment lost 1 base and the V segment lost 2 bases, leaving 6 bases of the junction unmatched. This CDR3 region has 16 residues. Germline V CDR1 and CDR2: ENHRY, SYGVKD. The CDR3 region has the DNA TGTGCCATCAGTGAGACTCGACAGGGGGTATCCTACGAGCAGTACTTC. Protein: CAISETRQGVSYEQYF.

This clonotype was recorded a few times. This chain uses TRBV9 with TRBJ2-3; D is perhaps TRBD1 or TRBD2 (5 bases each). From germline, CDR1 is SGDLS and CDR2 YYNGEE. Between the trimmed V and J ends, which lost 4 bases and 4 bases, there was a span of 16 bases. This CDR3 has 15 residues. CDR3 region: CASSPGTTGPDTQYF. CDR3 bases: TGTGCCAGCAGCCCTGGGACCACCGGCCCAGATACGCAGTATTTT.

This clonotype was seen at least ten times. In nucleotides, the CDR3 is TGCGCCAGCAGTCAGGGGAGGACGTCGCATGGCTACACCTTC. This encodes CASSQGRTSHGYTF. The chain joins TRBV5-1 to TRBJ1-2; a weak D match, TRBD1 (6 bases). CDR1 and CDR2 from the germline V gene are SGHRS and YFSETQ. This CDR3 has 14 amino acids. The V end lost 5 bases, the J end lost 6 bases, and 17 bases lay between the germline ends.

This clonotype was detected a few times. V usage is TRBV12-3 or TRBV12-4 and J usage is TRBJ2-7, with 7 positions matching TRBD1. V lost 0 bases to trimming and J lost 4 bases; unmatched junction nucleotides: 3. This CDR3 region has 14 residues. CDR3 sequence reads: CASSLAGTEYEQYF. The CDR3 DNA is TGTGCCAGCAGTTTAGCGGGGACAGAGTACGAGCAGTACTTC.

This clonotype was counted ten times or more. The CDR3, as DNA: TGCGCCAGCAGCCCTTCGGGACAGGGTGCGAGGATCTATGGCTACACCTTC. Its protein product is CASSPSGQGARIYGYTF. The J gene is TRBJ1-2, the V gene TRBV5-1; 9 bases fit TRBD1. J gave up 4 bases and V 4 bases, and 14 bases lay outside the gene matches. This CDR3 is built from 17 residues. Germline CDR1 reads SGHRS; CDR2 reads YFSETQ.

This clonotype was observed many times. This chain links TRBV2 with TRBJ2-1; possibly TRBD1 or TRBD2 for D (5 bases each). The CDR3 runs 13 residues. Germline CDR1 is SNHLY and CDR2 is FYNNEI. V dropped 7 bases and J dropped 9 bases, with 16 bases sitting between them. CDR3 nucleotides: TGTGCCAGCACGGGTGCTGGGGGTGGTGAGCAGTTCTTC. Residues: CASTGAGGGEQFF.

This chain links TRBV25-1 with TRBJ1-6; D remains unclear. Per the germline V gene, CDR1 is MGHDK and CDR2 is SYGVNS. V lost 8 bases, J lost 10 bases, and 15 bases lay in between. The CDR3 runs 13 residues. This CDR3 reads CASGVLGRSPLHF. CDR3 in DNA: TGTGCCAGCGGCGTTCTGGGGAGATCACCCCTCCACTTT.

Regarding this clonotype: This sequence may be a read error, since a much larger clone differs from it by one base. The chain recombines TRBV10-3 with TRBJ2-2; a weak D match, TRBD1 (5 bases). In germline, CDR1 is ENHRY, CDR2 SYGVKD. The CDR3 length is 15 residues. The V end was cut by 5 bases, the J end by 3 bases, with 13 bases between. The CDR3 protein is CAISRQISDTGELFF. In DNA form, the CDR3 reads TGTGCCATCAGTCGACAGATTTCGGACACCGGGGAGCTGTTTTTT.

The sample holds a few counts of this clonotype. The chain carries TRBV5-6 and TRBJ2-7; 9 bases line up with TRBD1. J was trimmed by 5 bases and V by 2 bases; bases with no gene match: 5. CDR3 length: 14 amino acids. In germline, CDR1 is SGHDT, CDR2 YYEEEE. The CDR3 reads CASSFPGQGNEQYF. As DNA, the CDR3 is TGTGCCAGCAGCTTTCCGGGACAGGGTAACGAGCAGTACTTC.

V is TRBV19 and J is TRBJ1-1, with a tentative D call TRBD1 (5 bases). The CDR3 is 14 residues long. The germline gives CDR1 LNHDA, CDR2 SQIVND (reference sequence). Trimming removed 1 base from V and 4 bases from J, with 10 bases in between. The CDR3 DNA follows: TGTGCCAGTAGTATAGGTGGGGGACCCACTGAAGCTTTCTTT. This gives the protein CASSIGGGPTEAFF.

Many counts were recorded for this clonotype. The chain joins TRBV5-1 to TRBJ2-1, with TRBD2 identical over 15 bases. CDR1 is SGHRS, CDR2 YFSETQ, per germline. The junction had 8 bases not matched to a gene; V was cut back by 4 bases and J by 0 bases. The CDR3 runs 19 residues. This CDR3 is CASSPGLAGGLRSYNEQFF. CDR3 DNA sequence: TGCGCCAGCAGCCCGGGACTAGCGGGGGGCCTTCGCTCCTACAATGAGCAGTTCTTC. Using reference TRBV5-1 and TRBJ2-1 for the parts outside the CDR3, the full variable domain is KAGVTQTPRYLIKTRGQQVTLSCSPISGHRSVSWYQQTPGQGLQFLFEYFSETQRNKGNFPGRFSGRQFSNSRSEMNVSTLELGDSALYLCASSPGLAGGLRSYNEQFFGPGTRLTVL.

This chain joins TRBV6-5 and TRBJ2-5, with D possibly being TRBD2 (7 bases). The germline gives CDR1 MNHEY, CDR2 SVGAGI. This CDR3 contains 17 residues. V shed 2 bases and J shed 2 bases, with 18 bases lying between them. The CDR3 here is CASSYGGGGASQETQYF. Here the CDR3 DNA reads TGTGCCAGCAGTTACGGGGGGGGGGGGGCCAGTCAAGAGACCCAGTACTTC.

This clonotype was seen at least ten times. The gene calls are TRBV27 and TRBJ1-2; possible D gene TRBD1, 5 bases. The CDR3 consists of 13 residues. CDR1 is MNHEY, CDR2 SMNVEV, per germline (reference sequence). V lost 6 bases, J lost 4 bases, and 12 bases lay in between. CDR3 DNA: TGTGCCAGCAGGCCTGAGGGGAGCTATGGCTACACCTTC. It is translated as CASRPEGSYGYTF.

Many counts were recorded for this clonotype. V is TRBV7-6 and J is TRBJ2-1; tentative D call: TRBD2 (7 bases). CDR3 length: 14 residues. Looked up from germline, CDR1 is SGHVS and CDR2 is FNYEAQ. The germline V and J ends were trimmed by 3 bases and 6 bases, with 12 bases remaining between them. This chain's CDR3 is CASSLGGTTNEQFF. The CDR3 nucleotides are TGTGCCAGCAGCTTGGGAGGGACAACCAATGAGCAGTTCTTC.

This clonotype was detected many times. This chain's CDR3 is CASSPTGFNYEQYF. The CDR3 bases are TGTGCCAGCAGCCCCACGGGATTCAACTACGAGCAGTACTTC. The chain combines TRBV9 with TRBJ2-7, with D maybe TRBD2 (5 bases). Trimming pared 4 bases from V and 3 bases from J, leaving 14 bases between. The CDR3 consists of 14 residues. Germline V gene lookup returns CDR1 SGDLS and CDR2 YYNGEE.

The chain employs TRBV11-1 and TRBJ2-4; 9 bases are a match to TRBD2. The CDR3 length is 16 residues. Germline assignment: CDR1 SGHAT and CDR2 FQDESV (reference sequence). Unmatched junction bases numbered 13, after V lost 4 bases and J lost 9 bases. The CDR3, as DNA: TGTGCCAGCAGCTCCTGGACTAGCGTGGCGTTAGGCATTCAGTACTTC. Its protein product is CASSSWTSVALGIQYF.

This clonotype has a handful of counts. J is TRBJ2-5 and V is TRBV19, with D perhaps TRBD1 or TRBD2 (5 bases each). The CDR3 runs 16 residues. V was shortened by 4 bases and J by 3 bases, with 18 bases between the two germline ends. Germline-derived CDR1 and CDR2 are LNHDA and SQIVND (reference sequence). The DNA of the CDR3 is TGTGCCAGTAGTAGGTCGGGGTGGGGGTCGGAAGAGACCCAGTACTTC. Translated, it gives CASSRSGWGSEETQYF.

The V call is TRBV20-1, the J call TRBJ2-5; the D is unclear. There are 13 residues in the CDR3. V was clipped by 6 bases and J by 5 bases, with 16 bases between them. The germline gives CDR1 DFQATT, CDR2 SNEGSKA (reference sequence). The CDR3, as DNA: TGCAGTGCCCCGGTGTTGGGTCAGGAGACCCAGTACTTC. This encodes CSAPVLGQETQYF.

In its sample, this clonotype was seen many times. The rearrangement links TRBV29-1 to TRBJ1-5, with 7 bases matching TRBD1. CDR3 length: 14 residues. V was pared by 5 bases and J by 3 bases, with 7 bases of the junction left unmatched. Per germline, CDR1 SQVTM and CDR2 ANQGSEA. The CDR3 reads CSVTTGYPNQPQHF. The CDR3 DNA is TGCAGCGTTACGACAGGGTACCCCAATCAGCCCCAGCATTTT. The variable domain in full, completed from reference TRBV29-1 and TRBJ1-5, reads SAVISQKPSRDICQRGTSLTIQCQVDSQVTMMFWYRQQPGQSLTLIATANQGSEATYESGFVIDKFPISRPNLTFSTLTVSNMSPEDSSIYLCSVTTGYPNQPQHFGDGTRLSIL.

This clonotype appeared a few times. This sequence joins TRBV27 and TRBJ1-4, with D perhaps TRBD1 (6 bases). V dropped 8 bases and J dropped 7 bases, with 20 bases sitting between them. The germline V gene has CDR1 MNHEY and CDR2 SMNVEV (reference sequence). The CDR3 sequence is 15 residues long. CDR3 protein: CASGHLTGLVEKLFF. CDR3 nucleotide sequence: TGTGCCAGCGGCCATCTTACAGGGTTGGTTGAAAAACTGTTTTTT.

The CDR3 nucleotides read TGTGCCAGCAGCTACAGGGGAACGAACACCGGGGAGCTGTTTTTT. Protein sequence: CASSYRGTNTGELFF. V gene TRBV7-9 combines with J gene TRBJ2-2; 7 bases line up with TRBD1. The junction had 2 bases not matched to a gene; V was cut back by 4 bases and J by 0 bases. This CDR3 has 15 amino acids. CDR1 and CDR2 (germline): SEHNR, FQNEAQ (reference sequence). The whole variable domain, remainder taken from reference TRBV7-9 and TRBJ2-2, is DTGVSQNPRHKITKRGQNVTFRCDPISEHNRLYWYRQTLGQGPEFLTYFQNEAQLEKSRLLSDRFSAERPKGSFSTLEIQRTEQGDSAMYLCASSYRGTNTGELFFGEGSRLTVL.

In its sample, this clonotype was seen many times. The chain links TRBV27 to TRBJ2-1; D gene ambiguous. The CDR3 length is 14 residues. V was clipped by 7 bases and J by 4 bases, with 14 bases between them. Germline V gene sequence: CDR1 MNHEY, CDR2 SMNVEV (reference sequence). The CDR3 bases are TGTGCCAGCAAACCCCTCCTCGAATACAATGAGCAGTTCTTC. This sequence encodes CASKPLLEYNEQFF.